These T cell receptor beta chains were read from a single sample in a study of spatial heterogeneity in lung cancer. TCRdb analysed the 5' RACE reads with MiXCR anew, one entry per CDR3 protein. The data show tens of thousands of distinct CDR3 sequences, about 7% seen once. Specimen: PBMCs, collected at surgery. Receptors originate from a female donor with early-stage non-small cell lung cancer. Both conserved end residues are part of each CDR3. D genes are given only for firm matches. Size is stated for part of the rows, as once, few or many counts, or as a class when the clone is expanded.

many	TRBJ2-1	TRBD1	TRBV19	TGTGCCAGTAGTAGGACGGAGTGGGACAGGGGAGGGAACAATGAGCAGTTCTTC	CASSRTEWDRGGNNEQFF
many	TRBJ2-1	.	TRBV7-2	TGTGCCAGCAGCTTAGGACTCCGCCATGAGCAGTTCTTC	CASSLGLRHEQFF
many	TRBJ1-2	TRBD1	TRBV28	TGTGCCAGCGGAACCGGGACAGTCAACTATGGCTACACCTTC	CASGTGTVNYGYTF
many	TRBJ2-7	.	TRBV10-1	TGCGCCAGCGACCCACGTTCGGGACCCGACTACGAGCAGTACTTC	CASDPRSGPDYEQYF
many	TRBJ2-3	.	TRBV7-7	TGTGCCAGCAGCTTAAGCTATACAGATACGCAGTATTTT	CASSLSYTDTQYF
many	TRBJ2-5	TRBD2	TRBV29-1	TGCAGCGCAGCTCGAGGACTAGCGGTAGAAGAGACCCAGTACTTC	CSAARGLAVEETQYF
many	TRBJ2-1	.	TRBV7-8	TGTGCCAGCAGCTTAGGGAGGCCAGACTCCTACAATGAGCAGTTCTTC	CASSLGRPDSYNEQFF
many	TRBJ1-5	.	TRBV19	TGTGCCAGTGCGGCGGGCCGGGGTGATCAGCCCCAGCATTTT	CASAAGRGDQPQHF
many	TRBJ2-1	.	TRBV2	TGTGCCAGCAGGATAGACTTGAACAATGAGCAGTTCTTC	CASRIDLNNEQFF
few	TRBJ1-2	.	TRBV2	TGTGCCAGCAGTGAACAGGACAGCAATTTGGGCTACACCTTC	CASSEQDSNLGYTF
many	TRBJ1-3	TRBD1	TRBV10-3	TGTGCCATCAGTGGGGGACAGGGGGTAACCTCTGGAAACACCATATATTTT	CAISGGQGVTSGNTIYF
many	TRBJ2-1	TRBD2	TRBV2	TGTGCCAGCAGTGGGCAAATAGCGGGGGGGCGTAGTGAGCAGTTCTTC	CASSGQIAGGRSEQFF
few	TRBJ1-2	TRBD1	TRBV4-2	TGTGCCAGCAGCCAAGAACAGGGGCGTTTAAGTGGCTACACCTTC	CASSQEQGRLSGYTF
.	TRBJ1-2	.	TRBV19	TGTGCCAGTGGAAACCTGGGACCACTAGAGGACTATGGCTACACCTTC	CASGNLGPLEDYGYTF
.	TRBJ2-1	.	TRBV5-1	TGCGCCAGCAGGGGTCCCCTGAAAACAGACGGATTCTCCTACAATGAGCAGTTCTTC	CASRGPLKTDGFSYNEQFF
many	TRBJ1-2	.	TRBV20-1	TGCAGTGCTAGTTACAGGGCGGGCTACACCTTC	CSASYRAGYTF
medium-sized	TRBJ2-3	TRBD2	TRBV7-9	TGTGCCAGCAGCCCCGGACTAGCGGGGGCCCGCACAGATACGCAGTATTTT	CASSPGLAGARTDTQYF
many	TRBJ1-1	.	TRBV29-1	TGCAGCGTTAGCTTGGAGGTGCATAGGAGCACTGAAGCTTTCTTT	CSVSLEVHRSTEAFF
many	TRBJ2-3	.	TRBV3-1	TGTGCCAGCAGCCAAGGATTGGGGGATACGCAGTATTTT	CASSQGLGDTQYF
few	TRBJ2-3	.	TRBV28	TGTGCCAGCAGTTTCGGAGGGCAGGATACGCAGTATTTT	CASSFGGQDTQYF
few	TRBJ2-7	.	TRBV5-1	TGCGCCAGCAGCACGGCCCTGGACAGATACTACGAGCAGTACTTC	CASSTALDRYYEQYF
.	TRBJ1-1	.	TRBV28	TGTGCCAGCAGAGGACCTGAAGCTTTCTTT	CASRGPEAFF
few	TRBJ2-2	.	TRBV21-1	TGTGCCAGCAGCCTCCGAGGGACAGGGCACACCGGGGAGCTGTTTTTT	CASSLRGTGHTGELFF
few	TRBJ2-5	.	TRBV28	TGTGTCACCTCGAGGGGTCAAGAGACCCAGTACTTC	CVTSRGQETQYF
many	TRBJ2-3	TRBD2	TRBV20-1	TGCAGTGCTACCGGGCTAGCGGCTAGCACAGATACGCAGTATTTT	CSATGLAASTDTQYF
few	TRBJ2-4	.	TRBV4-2	TGTGCCAGCAGCCAAGAACAGAGTCTCTGGGGGACCGGACACCAGTACTTC	CASSQEQSLWGTGHQYF
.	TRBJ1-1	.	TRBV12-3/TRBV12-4	TGTGCCAGCAGTCAGCGATCCGGCACTGAAGCTTTCTTT	CASSQRSGTEAFF
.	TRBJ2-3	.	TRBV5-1	TGCGCCAGCAGCTTGGCAGACACAGATACGCAGTATTTT	CASSLADTDTQYF
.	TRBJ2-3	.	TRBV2	TGTGCCAGCAGTGTGGGATATTCAGATACGCAGTATTTT	CASSVGYSDTQYF
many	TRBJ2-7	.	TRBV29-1	TGCAGCGTTCAGGGGGGACGGACAGCCCTACCGTACGAGCAGTACTTC	CSVQGGRTALPYEQYF
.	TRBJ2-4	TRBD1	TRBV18	TGTGCCAGCTCATCAGGACAGGGCGAGGCCAAAAACATTCAGTACTTC	CASSSGQGEAKNIQYF
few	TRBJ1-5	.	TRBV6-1	TGTGCCAGCAGGGCTACTCTGGAGGGCGAGCAGCCCCAGCATTTT	CASRATLEGEQPQHF
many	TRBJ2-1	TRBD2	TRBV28	TGTGCCAGCATGCTTGGGGGGGCCTACAATGAGCAGTTCTTC	CASMLGGAYNEQFF
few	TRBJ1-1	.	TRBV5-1	TGCGCCAGCAGCTGGGGCGGGGGACTGAACACTGAAGCTTTCTTT	CASSWGGGLNTEAFF
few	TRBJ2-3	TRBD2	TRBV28	TGTGCCAGCAGTCCCTGGACTAGCGGGAGCACAGATACGCAGTATTTT	CASSPWTSGSTDTQYF
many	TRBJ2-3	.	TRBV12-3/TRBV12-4	TGTGCCAGCAGTTTGTTAGGTGGGATCACAGATACGCAGTATTTT	CASSLLGGITDTQYF
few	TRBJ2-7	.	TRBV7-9	TGTGCCAGCAGCGTAGACTACGAGCAGTACTTC	CASSVDYEQYF
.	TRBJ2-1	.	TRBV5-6	TGTGCCAGCAGCTTGTCGTCGGTTTACAATGAGCAGTTCTTC	CASSLSSVYNEQFF
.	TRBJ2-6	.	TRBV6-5	TGTGCCAGCAGTTACTCTAGGAGCTCTGGGGCCAACGTCCTGACTTTC	CASSYSRSSGANVLTF
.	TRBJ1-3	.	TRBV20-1	TGCAGTGCTAGAGGGCGTAGGGTTATCTCTGGAAACACCATATATTTT	CSARGRRVISGNTIYF
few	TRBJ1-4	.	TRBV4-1	TGCGCCAGCAGCCAAGGGACTCCAGGGGTTTTCGCTAATGAAAAACTGTTTTTT	CASSQGTPGVFANEKLFF
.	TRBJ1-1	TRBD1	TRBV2	TGTGCCAGCAGTGAAGTAGGGGGCGTCACTGAAGCTTTCTTT	CASSEVGGVTEAFF
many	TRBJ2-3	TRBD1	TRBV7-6	TGTGCCAGCAGCTCAGGGGGAGATACGCAGTATTTT	CASSSGGDTQYF
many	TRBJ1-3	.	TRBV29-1	TGCAGCGTTGCTAGGGTCTCTGGAAACACCATATATTTT	CSVARVSGNTIYF
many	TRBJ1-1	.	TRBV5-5	TGTGCCAGCAGCTTTTTTCCCGAAAGGAACACTGAAGCTTTCTTT	CASSFFPERNTEAFF
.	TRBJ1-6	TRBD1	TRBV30	TGTGCCTGGAGTTTGGACAGGGCGAGCTCCTATAATTCACCCCTCCACTTT	CAWSLDRASSYNSPLHF
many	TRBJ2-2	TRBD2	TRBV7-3	TGTGCCAGCAGCTTATATCCAGGGCGGGAGACCGGGGAGCTGTTTTTT	CASSLYPGRETGELFF
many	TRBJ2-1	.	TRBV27	TGTGCCAGCAGTTTCGGGACTCCCAATGAGCAGTTCTTC	CASSFGTPNEQFF
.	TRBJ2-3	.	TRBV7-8	TGTGCCAGCAGCTTGGACTACATCACAGATACGCAGTATTTT	CASSLDYITDTQYF
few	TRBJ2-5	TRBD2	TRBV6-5	TGTGCCAGCAGTTACGAAGGGACTAGCGGGGGTTACCAAGAGACCCAGTACTTC	CASSYEGTSGGYQETQYF
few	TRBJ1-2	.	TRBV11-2	TGTGCCAGCAGCCCATTCGGGGTTCGCAGGCCCGGGCGGTATGGCTACACCTTC	CASSPFGVRRPGRYGYTF
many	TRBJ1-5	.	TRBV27	TGTGCCAGCAGCCAAGGACAATTTCCCCATCAGCCCCAGCATTTT	CASSQGQFPHQPQHF
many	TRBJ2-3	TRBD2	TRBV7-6	TGTGCCAGCAGCCCACGGACTAGCGGGTCACCCGGTACGCAGTATTTT	CASSPRTSGSPGTQYF